The next 14 T cell receptor beta chains were all read from a single sample in a study of blood T cells in healthy people across ages. PCR was performed a second time for about 7 to 11 cycles using a sample-barcoded 5' primer and a J-beta primer mix. TCRdb independently ran MiXCR on the 5' RACE reads; one entry per CDR3 protein. The sample includes approximately 1,700,000 distinct CDR3 sequences, about 39% of them seen just once. The specimen was blood. These receptors all stem from a human donor in good health.

This clonotype was observed a few times. The V gene is TRBV28, the J gene TRBJ2-1; TRBD2 might be the D (7 bases). The CDR3 extends over 15 amino acids. The germline V gene encodes CDR1 MDHEN and CDR2 SYDVKM. V was trimmed by 3 bases and J by 5 bases, leaving 14 bases between them. CDR3 protein: CASSFVGGPDNEQFF. Written as DNA, the CDR3 is TGTGCCAGCAGTTTTGTGGGGGGGCCCGACAATGAGCAGTTCTTC. Looking up the rest from reference TRBV28 and TRBJ2-1 gives the full variable domain: DVKVTQSSRYLVKRTGEKVFLECVQDMDHENMFWYRQDPGLGLRLIYFSYDVKMKEKGDIPEGYSVSREKKERFSLILESASTNQTSMYLCASSFVGGPDNEQFFGPGTRLTVL.

The gene calls are TRBV29-1 and TRBJ1-1; D not resolved. CDR1 SQVTM and CDR2 ANQGSEA come from the germline V gene. This CDR3 is 13 amino acids long. Trimming stripped 6 bases from V and 0 bases from J, with 11 bases between. The CDR3 DNA is TGCAGCGTGACGGTACTGATGAACACTGAAGCTTTCTTT. Amino acids: CSVTVLMNTEAFF.

The V gene is TRBV7-8, the J gene TRBJ2-2; D unresolved. Germline V gene data show CDR1 as SGHVS and CDR2 as FQNEAQ. The CDR3 is made up of 17 amino acids. Trimming shortened V by 0 bases and J by 3 bases, and 14 bases separated the two germline ends. The CDR3 loop is CASSLAFAPSHTGELFF. As DNA, the CDR3 is TGTGCCAGCAGCTTAGCATTTGCTCCTTCCCACACCGGGGAGCTGTTTTTT. The full variable domain, completed using reference TRBV7-8 and TRBJ2-2, is GAGVSQSPRYKVAKRGQDVALRCDPISGHVSLFWYQQALGQGPEFLTYFQNEAQLDKSGLPSDRFFAERPEGSVSTLKIQRTQQEDSAVYLCASSLAFAPSHTGELFFGEGSRLTVL.

V usage is TRBV5-1 and J usage is TRBJ2-3, with D possibly TRBD2 on 5 matching bases. This CDR3 has 16 amino acids. In germline, CDR1 is SGHRS, CDR2 YFSETQ. Trimming took off 7 bases at V and 6 bases at J, with 24 bases between the two ends. CDR3 residues: CASGRERLDLADTQYF. CDR3 sequence (DNA): TGCGCCAGCGGACGAGAGCGGCTAGACCTCGCGGATACGCAGTATTTT.

The gene calls are TRBV20-1 and TRBJ2-3, with TRBD1 matching over 7 bases. Trimming at V came to 5 bases and at J to 6 bases, leaving 11 bases not matched to a gene. CDR1 DFQATT and CDR2 SNEGSKA come from the germline V gene (reference sequence). This CDR3 has 14 residues. The CDR3 DNA is TGCAGTGCTGGACTCGACAGGGTAGGGGATACGCAGTATTTT. This encodes CSAGLDRVGDTQYF.

This clonotype showed up just a few times. The chain joins TRBV2 to TRBJ2-7; TRBD2 matches 7 bases. Trimming cost V 3 bases and J 1 base; bases outside gene matches: 3. Germline V CDR1 and CDR2: SNHLY, FYNNEI. The length of the CDR3 is 14 residues. The CDR3 protein is CASSDSGGSYEQYF. In nucleotides, the CDR3 is TGTGCCAGCAGTGACTCCGGGGGGTCCTACGAGCAGTACTTC. The whole variable domain, filled in from reference TRBV2 and TRBJ2-7, reads EPEVTQTPSHQVTQMGQEVILRCVPISNHLYFYWYRQILGQKVEFLVSFYNNEISEKSEIFDDQFSVERPDGSNFTLKIRSTKLEDSAMYFCASSDSGGSYEQYFGPGTRLTVT.

There are a few counts of this clonotype. This sequence joins TRBV4-3 and TRBJ2-5; 8 bases match TRBD1. Germline values: CDR1 LGHNA, CDR2 YSLEER. Losses at the gene ends were 0 bases for V and 12 bases for J; bases not matched to a gene: 12. The CDR3 contains 15 residues. In DNA form, the CDR3 reads TGCGCCAGCAGCCAAGATCCCCAAAACAGGGGGATGGAGTACTTC. Protein product: CASSQDPQNRGMEYF.

The chain has TRBV6-1 and TRBJ1-2; 7 bases line up with TRBD1. Germline CDR1 is MNHNS and CDR2 is SASEGT. The CDR3 spans 14 residues. The V gene end was trimmed by 4 bases and the J gene end by 8 bases; junction bases not matched to a gene: 10. The CDR3 is CASSVDRELRGYTF. In DNA form, the CDR3 reads TGTGCCAGCAGTGTTGACAGGGAACTAAGGGGCTACACCTTC.

The chain combines TRBV20-1 with TRBJ2-3; no clear D gene. V was pared by 6 bases and J by 4 bases, with 14 bases between. CDR3 length: 13 amino acids. The V gene's germline CDR1 is DFQATT and CDR2 SNEGSKA (reference sequence). CDR3 sequence: CSAEWGGADTQYF. CDR3 DNA: TGCAGTGCAGAATGGGGTGGCGCAGATACGCAGTATTTT.

The chain combines TRBV12-3 or TRBV12-4 with TRBJ2-5; D assignment may be TRBD1 or TRBD2 (6 bases each). Between the trimmed V and J ends, which lost 1 base and 4 bases, there was a span of 16 bases. CDR3 length: 16 amino acids. The CDR3 coding sequence is TGTGCCAGCAGTTTAGTTGGAGGGGGAGACCTAGAGACCCAGTACTTC. This translates into CASSLVGGGDLETQYF.

The chain is built from TRBV5-5 and TRBJ2-5, with 10 bases fitting TRBD1. The CDR3 is made up of 16 amino acids. Trimming cost V 5 bases and J 4 bases; bases outside gene matches: 11. From germline, CDR1 is SGHKS and CDR2 YYEKEE (reference sequence). CDR3: CASRIRQGARGETQYF. In DNA form, the CDR3 reads TGTGCCAGCAGAATTAGACAGGGGGCGAGGGGAGAGACCCAGTACTTC.

This sequence joins TRBV12-3 or TRBV12-4 and TRBJ2-7, with 15 bases lining up with TRBD2. CDR3 length: 15 amino acids. The junction had 6 bases not matched to a gene; V was cut back by 5 bases and J by 7 bases. CDR3 coding DNA: TGTGCCAGCAGTACGGGGACTAGCGGGGGGAGAGAGCAGTACTTC. Residues: CASSTGTSGGREQYF.

The J gene is TRBJ1-2, the V gene TRBV5-6, with a weak D call TRBD1 (6 bases). The V and J ends lost 7 bases and 6 bases respectively, with 19 bases between them. The CDR3 sequence is 14 residues long. The germline V gene encodes CDR1 SGHDT and CDR2 YYEEEE. The CDR3 here is CASDQQGTGHGYTF. The CDR3 region has the DNA TGTGCCAGCGACCAACAGGGTACGGGGCATGGCTACACCTTC.

V usage is TRBV4-3 and J usage is TRBJ2-7; D may match TRBD1 or TRBD2 (6 bases each). The CDR3 has 14 residues. The V gene's germline CDR1 is LGHNA and CDR2 YSLEER. Deletions cut 1 base from V and 6 bases from J, with 13 bases between. The CDR3 spells CASSQGVGGCEQYF. CDR3 DNA: TGCGCCAGCAGCCAAGGCGTGGGGGGCTGCGAGCAGTACTTC.